The present T cell receptor (beta chain) was sequenced within a study of T-cell memory formation after mild COVID-19. Study context: The two donors had largely donor-specific TCR clusters.

This clonotype was counted a few times. The conserved phenylalanine or tryptophan normally closing the CDR3 is absent here, so this likely arose from a read error. No DNA is shown, since the ends of the CDR3 on it are uncertain; the CDR3 is the one TCRdb lists. MiXCR was run by TCRdb on the 5' RACE reads, yielding one entry per CDR3 protein. The data contain 550,000 to 600,000 distinct CDR3 sequences, about a fifth of them seen just once; the ten biggest clones take up around 9.2%. This TCR was recovered from an adult woman who had mild COVID-19 (a few samples of this study predate the infection). Cell type and time point are not known. The sequencing input was PBMCs or a T cell subset sorted from them (not recorded which).

The CDR3 reads CASGWTGL. J is TRBJ2-1 and V is TRBV23-1. TRBV23-1 carries the ORF label, with uncertain function. Including both end residues, the CDR3 is 8 amino acids long.